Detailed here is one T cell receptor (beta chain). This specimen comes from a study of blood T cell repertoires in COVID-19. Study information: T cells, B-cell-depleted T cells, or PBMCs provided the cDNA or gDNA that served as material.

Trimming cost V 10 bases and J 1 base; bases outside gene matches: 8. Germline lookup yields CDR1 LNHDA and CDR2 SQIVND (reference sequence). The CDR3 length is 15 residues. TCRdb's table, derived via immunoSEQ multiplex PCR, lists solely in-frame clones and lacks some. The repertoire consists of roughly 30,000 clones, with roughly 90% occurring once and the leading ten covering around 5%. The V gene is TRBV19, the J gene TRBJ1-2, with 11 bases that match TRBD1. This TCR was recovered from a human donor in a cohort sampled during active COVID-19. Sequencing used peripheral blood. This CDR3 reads CATLGGTGGNYGYTF. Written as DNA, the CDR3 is TGTGCCACCCTCGGTGGGACAGGGGGTAACTATGGCTACACCTTC.